The 23 T cell receptor beta chains given below trace back to one sample, sequenced in a study of cytomegalovirus exposure and HLA in healthy donors. The data were produced by immunoSEQ multiplex PCR, yet TCRdb's version contains in-frame clones alone and is incomplete. The table has 150,000 to 200,000 clones, about 82% seen once. The material sequenced was PBMCs. All receptors derive from a woman aged 18-29 years in good health and CMV-seronegative.

This chain joins TRBV5-1 and TRBJ2-4, with D possibly TRBD1 on 6 matching bases. In germline, CDR1 is SGHRS, CDR2 YFSETQ. V was trimmed by 4 bases and J by 6 bases, leaving 26 bases between them. This CDR3 has 18 amino acids. CDR3 protein: CASSPRLARPGVGNIQYF. DNA of the CDR3: TGCGCCAGCAGCCCACGTCTCGCGCGTCCAGGGGTGGGAAACATTCAGTACTTC. Based on the CDR3 plus reference TRBV5-1 and TRBJ2-4, the full variable domain is KAGVTQTPRYLIKTRGQQVTLSCSPISGHRSVSWYQQTPGQGLQFLFEYFSETQRNKGNFPGRFSGRQFSNSRSEMNVSTLELGDSALYLCASSPRLARPGVGNIQYFGAGTRLSVL.

The chain uses TRBV4-2 and TRBJ2-1; D is unresolved. CDR3 length equals 17 residues. CDR1 is LGHNA, CDR2 YNFKEQ, per germline. V lost 1 base and J 0 bases, leaving 13 bases between the germline ends. Here the CDR3 reads CASSQARGGSSYNEQFF. CDR3 in DNA: TGTGCCAGCAGCCAAGCGCGAGGCGGAAGCTCCTACAATGAGCAGTTCTTC.

This chain joins TRBV7-2 and TRBJ1-2, with TRBD1 matching over 8 bases. Germline-derived CDR1 and CDR2 are SGHTA and FQGNSA. The CDR3 sequence is 16 residues long. The ends lost 4 bases at V and 3 bases at J; junction bases unmatched: 10. The CDR3 is CASSSYTGTGDYGYTF. CDR3 nucleotides: TGTGCCAGCAGCTCATATACCGGGACAGGTGACTATGGCTACACCTTC.

The chain employs TRBV6-1 and TRBJ1-4; possibly TRBD1 for D (5 bases). The CDR3 has 15 amino acids. CDR1 is MNHNS and CDR2 is SASEGT in the germline V gene. The V gene lost 0 bases and the J gene lost 5 bases, with 10 bases spanning the gap. CDR3 nucleotide sequence: TGTGCCAGCAGTGAAGCACGGGGGATAAATGAAAAACTGTTTTTT. It encodes CASSEARGINEKLFF.

The chain employs TRBV7-3 and TRBJ2-7; 12 positions agree with TRBD1. CDR1 is SGHTA and CDR2 is FQGTGA in the germline V gene. Losses at the gene ends were 4 bases for V and 6 bases for J; bases not matched to a gene: 4. The CDR3 length is 14 residues. The chain's CDR3 is CASSSGTGGFEQYF. The CDR3, as DNA: TGTGCCAGCAGCTCTGGGACAGGGGGCTTCGAGCAGTACTTC.

This chain uses TRBV7-2 with TRBJ2-7; 8 bases are shared with TRBD1. Germline trimming cut 1 base from V and 5 bases from J; bases unmatched to any gene: 7. The length of the CDR3 is 15 residues. The V gene's germline CDR1 is SGHTA and CDR2 FQGNSA. CDR3 loop: CASSLVGRGQNEQYF. CDR3 nucleotides: TGTGCCAGCAGCTTAGTAGGCAGGGGGCAGAACGAGCAGTACTTC.

The chain employs TRBV7-9 and TRBJ2-1; D is ambiguous. Trimming left V 0 bases short and J 5 bases short, with 5 bases between. The V gene's germline CDR1 is SEHNR and CDR2 FQNEAQ (reference sequence). The CDR3 covers 13 residues. Here the CDR3 reads CASSLAFHNEQFF. For the CDR3, the DNA is TGTGCCAGCAGCTTAGCCTTTCACAATGAGCAGTTCTTC. Supplemented by reference TRBV7-9 and TRBJ2-1, the full variable domain reads DTGVSQNPRHKITKRGQNVTFRCDPISEHNRLYWYRQTLGQGPEFLTYFQNEAQLEKSRLLSDRFSAERPKGSFSTLEIQRTEQGDSAMYLCASSLAFHNEQFFGPGTRLTVL.

V gene TRBV7-6 combines with J gene TRBJ1-4, with 8 nucleotides matching TRBD1. V gave up 6 bases and J gave up 7 bases; unmatched junction bases: 7. The CDR3 consists of 14 residues. The germline V gene has CDR1 SGHVS and CDR2 FNYEAQ. Here the CDR3 DNA reads TGTGCCAGCAGTAACAGGGGGGCAGGTGAAAAACTGTTTTTT. Encoded protein: CASSNRGAGEKLFF.

This rearrangement joins TRBV9 to TRBJ1-6; tentatively, D is TRBD1 (5 bases). Trimming took 5 bases from V and 6 from J, leaving 12 bases between them. In germline, CDR1 is SGDLS, CDR2 YYNGEE. The CDR3 is 14 residues long. The CDR3 spells CASRSGQVNSPLHF. The CDR3 DNA reads TGTGCCAGCAGGTCAGGACAAGTTAATTCACCCCTCCACTTT.

The chain joins TRBV6-4 to TRBJ2-3; 11 bases agree with TRBD2. The V gene end was trimmed by 9 bases and the J gene end by 5 bases; junction bases not matched to a gene: 10. The CDR3 has 15 amino acids. Germline CDR1 and CDR2: MRHNA and SNTAGT. CDR3: CASRASGRRGDTQYF. DNA for the CDR3: TGTGCCAGTCGAGCTAGCGGGAGGAGAGGAGATACGCAGTATTTT.

The chain couples TRBV29-1 to TRBJ2-3, with D maybe TRBD1 (5 bases). The CDR3 runs 14 residues. Trimming stripped 4 bases from V and 1 base from J, with 12 bases between. Germline V gene lookup returns CDR1 SQVTM and CDR2 ANQGSEA. CDR3 nucleotides: TGCAGCGTTGTAAGGACACGCCGCACAGATACGCAGTATTTT. It yields the protein CSVVRTRRTDTQYF.

The chain carries TRBV6-1 and TRBJ2-2; possibly TRBD2 for D (5 bases). CDR3 length equals 14 residues. Germline V gene data show CDR1 as MNHNS and CDR2 as SASEGT. The V and J ends lost 4 bases and 6 bases respectively, with 12 bases between them. The CDR3 DNA follows: TGTGCCAGCAGTGTCGGGCTAGCCCCCGGGGAGCTGTTTTTT. Translated: CASSVGLAPGELFF.

This clone has only one observation. The chain links TRBV12-5 to TRBJ2-3; 8 bases agree with TRBD2. With V trimmed by 4 bases and J by 0 bases, 3 bases remained unmatched. The CDR3 consists of 15 residues. CDR1 is LGHNT and CDR2 is FRNRAP in the germline V gene. DNA for the CDR3: TGTGCTAGTGGTTCCGGGGGGGCTAGCACAGATACGCAGTATTTT. Residues: CASGSGGASTDTQYF.

The V gene is TRBV9, the J gene TRBJ1-2; TRBD1 aligns across 7 bases. Germline V lookup: CDR1 SGDLS, CDR2 YYNGEE. There are 15 residues in the CDR3. V shed 5 bases, J shed 2 bases, and the junction held 9 bases outside the gene matches. CDR3 sequence reads: CASSPTGTANYGYTF. The CDR3 bases are TGTGCCAGCAGTCCAACCGGGACAGCCAACTATGGCTACACCTTC.

The genes are TRBV9 and TRBJ2-7; 7 bases are shared with TRBD2. Germline-derived CDR1 and CDR2 are SGDLS and YYNGEE. The CDR3 is 14 amino acids. The V gene end was trimmed by 0 bases and the J gene end by 4 bases; junction bases not matched to a gene: 4. CDR3 amino acids: CASSVEVSGYEQYF. CDR3 DNA: TGTGCCAGCAGCGTAGAGGTTAGCGGGTACGAGCAGTACTTC.

This chain joins TRBV27 and TRBJ1-1; 8 bases line up with TRBD1. The CDR3 contains 15 residues. Germline V gives CDR1 MNHEY, CDR2 SMNVEV (reference sequence). Trimming removed 5 bases from V and 5 bases from J; junction bases left unmatched: 10. The CDR3 loop reads CASSPDRGWETEAFF. CDR3 DNA: TGTGCCAGCAGTCCAGACAGGGGATGGGAGACTGAAGCTTTCTTT.

This chain links TRBV18 with TRBJ1-2; 7 bases are shared with TRBD1. There are 14 residues in the CDR3. V shed 2 bases, J shed 6 bases, and the junction held 6 bases outside the gene matches. Per germline, CDR1 KGHSH and CDR2 LQKENI. In nucleotides, the CDR3 is TGTGCCAGCTCACCATCCGGGGACAGCCATGGCTACACCTTC. This translates into CASSPSGDSHGYTF.

CDR3 nucleotides: TGCGCCAGCAGCCAAGTGGGACTAGCGGGAGGGCCAGATGAGACCCAGTACTTC. Its protein is CASSQVGLAGGPDETQYF. The chain joins TRBV4-1 to TRBJ2-5; TRBD2 aligns across 16 bases. Per germline, CDR1 MGHRA and CDR2 YSYEKL. The CDR3 is made up of 18 amino acids. With 1 base clipped from V and 5 bases from J, the junction kept 7 bases outside the gene matches.

The rearrangement links TRBV6-1 to TRBJ1-6; D gene uncertain. Germline CDR1 and CDR2: MNHNS and SASEGT. This CDR3 contains 11 residues. Trimming left V 6 bases short and J 11 bases short, with 8 bases between. Written as DNA, the CDR3 is TGTGCCAGCAGGACCGGGGCACCCCTCCACTTT. Encoded protein: CASRTGAPLHF.

The chain employs TRBV18 and TRBJ2-2; D ambiguous. The germline V gene has CDR1 KGHSH and CDR2 LQKENI. The length of the CDR3 is 13 residues. Between the trimmed V and J ends, which lost 5 bases and 4 bases, there was a span of 8 bases. CDR3 DNA sequence: TGTGCCAGCTCAGAGGTTTCCACCGGGGAGCTGTTTTTT. Residues: CASSEVSTGELFF.

This clone was observed a handful of times. This sequence joins TRBV4-1 and TRBJ2-7; the D gene is possibly TRBD1 (5 bases). Germline loops: CDR1 MGHRA, CDR2 YSYEKL. V was cut by 4 bases and J by 1 base, with 11 bases left in between. This CDR3 is 14 amino acids long. The CDR3 loop reads CASSPRTSSYEQYF. For the CDR3, the DNA is TGCGCCAGCAGCCCCCGGACATCTTCCTACGAGCAGTACTTC.

This chain links TRBV9 with TRBJ2-1; 9 positions agree with TRBD2. V shed 0 bases and J 9 bases; nucleotides not matched to a gene: 13. CDR3 length: 17 amino acids. Germline V gene data show CDR1 as SGDLS and CDR2 as YYNGEE. The DNA of the CDR3 is TGTGCCAGCAGCGTAGGCCCCGGGGCGGGAGGGTATGGTGAGCAGTTCTTC. This encodes CASSVGPGAGGYGEQFF.

This chain joins TRBV27 and TRBJ1-5; 8 positions agree with TRBD1. V shed 5 bases and J 4 bases; nucleotides not matched to a gene: 7. This CDR3 spans 15 amino acids. CDR1 and CDR2 from the germline V gene are MNHEY and SMNVEV (reference sequence). CDR3 coding DNA: TGTGCCAGCAGTCTCGGACAGGGTTGGAATCAGCCCCAGCATTTT. Its translation: CASSLGQGWNQPQHF.